This is a list of T cell receptor beta chains from one sample in a study of CD8 T cells in Susac syndrome. MiXCR was run by TCRdb on the immunoSEQ multiplex PCR reads, yielding one entry per CDR3 protein. Among 65,000 to 90,000 distinct CDR3 sequences, about 95% were seen once, and the ten largest hold roughly 0.42%. Sequenced: CD8+ T cells from PBMCs. These receptors originate from a human donor with multiple sclerosis. The CDR3 runs from the conserved cysteine through the conserved F or W. D genes are given only for firm matches. Clone size is stated in some rows and not others, as once, few, many or a class when expanded.

size: once
J: TRBJ1-1
V: TRBV5-4
D: NA
DNA: TGTGCCAGCAGCTTGCAGGGTACGGGCACTGAAGCTTTCTTT
CDR3: CASSLQGTGTEAFF

size: NA
J: TRBJ1-5
V: TRBV6-5
D: TRBD1
DNA: TGTGCCAGCAGCTCCGGGACAGGGAGCAATCAGCCCCAGCATTTT
CDR3: CASSSGTGSNQPQHF

size: NA
J: TRBJ1-1
V: TRBV20-1
D: NA
DNA: TGCAGTGCCCCCGAGGGTTCCGAAGCTTTCTTT
CDR3: CSAPEGSEAFF

size: few
J: TRBJ2-7
V: TRBV27
D: NA
DNA: TGTGCCAGCAGCTTAACACTACAGGGAAGGCAGCACGAGCAGTACTTC
CDR3: CASSLTLQGRQHEQYF

size: NA
J: TRBJ2-7
V: TRBV7-9
D: NA
DNA: TGTGCCAGCAGCGGCAGTCATGAAGAGCAGTACTTC
CDR3: CASSGSHEEQYF

size: NA
J: TRBJ2-5
V: TRBV20-1
D: TRBD2
DNA: TGCAGTGCTTCCGGGACTAGCGGGGTGGGGGAGACCCAGTACTTC
CDR3: CSASGTSGVGETQYF

size: NA
J: TRBJ1-5
V: TRBV13
D: NA
DNA: TGTGCCAGCAGCTTAGGCAAGGGGCTGCAGCCCCAGCATTTT
CDR3: CASSLGKGLQPQHF

size: once
J: TRBJ1-4
V: TRBV7-9
D: TRBD1
DNA: TGTGCCAGCAGCTCACAGGGGAAAAAACTGTTTTTT
CDR3: CASSSQGKKLFF

size: NA
J: TRBJ2-2
V: TRBV4-3
D: TRBD1
DNA: TGCGCCAGCAGCCAAGACCCAGGGGGAACCGGGGAGCTGTTTTTT
CDR3: CASSQDPGGTGELFF

size: NA
J: TRBJ1-1
V: TRBV19
D: TRBD1
DNA: TGTGCCAGTACCCCGGGACAGGGGAACACTGAAGCTTTCTTT
CDR3: CASTPGQGNTEAFF

size: NA
J: TRBJ2-7
V: TRBV27
D: TRBD1
DNA: TGTGCCAGCCGGAAGACAGGGGGTTTATACGAGCAGTACTTC
CDR3: CASRKTGGLYEQYF

size: few
J: TRBJ1-1
V: TRBV3-1
D: NA
DNA: TGTGCCAGCAGCCTAACCGGTGCGGAAGCTTTCTTT
CDR3: CASSLTGAEAFF

size: NA
J: TRBJ1-2
V: TRBV11-2
D: NA
DNA: TGTGCCAGCAGCTTCGGGGGGGGCTACACCTTC
CDR3: CASSFGGGYTF

size: once
J: TRBJ2-4
V: TRBV9
D: TRBD2
DNA: TGTGCCAGCAGTGAAGTGAGTAGCGGGAGCCCCAAAAACATTCAGTACTTC
CDR3: CASSEVSSGSPKNIQYF

size: NA
J: TRBJ2-4
V: TRBV6-5
D: NA
DNA: TGTGCCAGCAGTTACGGGCCCGGGACCCTAGCCAAAAACATTCAGTACTTC
CDR3: CASSYGPGTLAKNIQYF

size: NA
J: TRBJ2-7
V: TRBV25-1
D: TRBD1
DNA: TGTGCCACCCTACAGGGGGCCTACGAGCAGTACTTC
CDR3: CATLQGAYEQYF

size: NA
J: TRBJ2-7
V: TRBV25-1
D: TRBD1
DNA: TGTGCCAGCAGTGAATTCGACAGGGGCTACGAGCAGTACTTC
CDR3: CASSEFDRGYEQYF

size: NA
J: TRBJ1-1
V: TRBV6-1
D: NA
DNA: TGTGCCAGCCTATTACCGGGAGGTGAAGCTTTCTTT
CDR3: CASLLPGGEAFF

size: NA
J: TRBJ1-4
V: TRBV20-1
D: NA
DNA: TGCAGTGCTAGCCTGGGGACTGAAAAACTGTTTTTT
CDR3: CSASLGTEKLFF

size: NA
J: TRBJ1-2
V: TRBV20-1
D: NA
DNA: TGCAGTGCTAGAGATCGTACGGCCTATGGCTACACCTTC
CDR3: CSARDRTAYGYTF

size: NA
J: TRBJ1-1
V: TRBV18
D: NA
DNA: TGTGCCAGCTCACCACCCGGTATGAACACTGAAGCTTTCTTT
CDR3: CASSPPGMNTEAFF

size: NA
J: TRBJ2-4
V: TRBV19
D: TRBD1
DNA: TGTGCCAGCCAACAGGGGCGAAACATTCAGTACTTC
CDR3: CASQQGRNIQYF

size: NA
J: TRBJ1-5
V: TRBV15
D: NA
DNA: TGTGCCACCAGCAGATCGTGGTCCAATCAGCCCCAGCATTTT
CDR3: CATSRSWSNQPQHF

size: NA
J: TRBJ2-2
V: TRBV4-3
D: TRBD1
DNA: TGCGCCAGCAGCCAAGATCGGAGACAGGGGAACACCGGGGAGCTGTTTTTT
CDR3: CASSQDRRQGNTGELFF

size: NA
J: TRBJ2-6
V: TRBV5-4
D: NA
DNA: TGTGCCAGCAGTAAGGCTGAGAACTCTGGGGCCAACGTCCTGACTTTC
CDR3: CASSKAENSGANVLTF

size: NA
J: TRBJ1-1
V: TRBV6-5
D: NA
DNA: TGTGCCAGCAGTTACAATTACACTGAAGCTTTCTTT
CDR3: CASSYNYTEAFF

size: NA
J: TRBJ1-1
V: TRBV7-9
D: NA
DNA: TGTGCCAGCAGCTCTTATAGGATGGGGGCTGTGAACACTGAAGCTTTCTTT
CDR3: CASSSYRMGAVNTEAFF

size: once
J: TRBJ2-7
V: TRBV3-1
D: NA
DNA: TGTGCCAGCAGCTCTGACAGGGAGGGATACGAGCAGTACTTC
CDR3: CASSSDREGYEQYF

size: NA
J: TRBJ1-2
V: TRBV7-2
D: NA
DNA: TGTGCCAGCAGCTTAGGTGCAGGAAGGCACCCCTATGGCTACACCTTC
CDR3: CASSLGAGRHPYGYTF

size: NA
J: TRBJ1-2
V: TRBV19
D: NA
DNA: TGTGCCAGTAGTCTCGGACCTGGCTATGGCTACACCTTC
CDR3: CASSLGPGYGYTF

size: NA
J: TRBJ2-6
V: TRBV18
D: TRBD1
DNA: TGTGCCAGCTCACCGGACAGGAGTGGGGCCAACGTCCTGACTTTC
CDR3: CASSPDRSGANVLTF

size: NA
J: TRBJ1-1
V: TRBV29-1
D: NA
DNA: TGCAGCGTTTGGGGAGGAGGTGAAGCTTTCTTT
CDR3: CSVWGGGEAFF

size: NA
J: TRBJ2-5
V: TRBV7-9
D: NA
DNA: TGTGCCAGCAGCCCCCGGGACTCGGGAAGGAAGACCCAGTACTTC
CDR3: CASSPRDSGRKTQYF

size: NA
J: TRBJ1-2
V: TRBV29-1
D: NA
DNA: TGCAGCGTTGAAACCCCCCGCGCACCCCTCAACTATGGCTACACCTTC
CDR3: CSVETPRAPLNYGYTF

size: NA
J: TRBJ1-5
V: TRBV12-3/TRBV12-4
D: NA
DNA: TGTGCCAGCAGTTTAGCGCCCGGAGGCAATCAGCCCCAGCATTTT
CDR3: CASSLAPGGNQPQHF

size: once
J: TRBJ2-7
V: TRBV29-1
D: NA
DNA: TGCAGCGTTGAAACATCGGGTATTGAGCAGTACTTC
CDR3: CSVETSGIEQYF

size: NA
J: TRBJ2-2
V: TRBV10-3
D: NA
DNA: TGTGCCATCAGTGGGACGGGGAACACCGGGGAGCTGTTTTTT
CDR3: CAISGTGNTGELFF

size: NA
J: TRBJ1-4
V: TRBV7-8
D: NA
DNA: TGTGCCAGCAGCTTAGGGGCAGGGACGTTAAGTAATGAAAAACTGTTTTTT
CDR3: CASSLGAGTLSNEKLFF

size: NA
J: TRBJ1-1
V: TRBV6-1
D: NA
DNA: TGTGCCAGCAGTTACACACCAGGGAGTCGGACTGAAGCTTTCTTT
CDR3: CASSYTPGSRTEAFF

size: NA
J: TRBJ2-7
V: TRBV7-9
D: NA
DNA: TGTGCCAGCAGCCTGGGGACAGAGCAGTACTTC
CDR3: CASSLGTEQYF

size: NA
J: TRBJ2-5
V: TRBV7-9
D: TRBD2
DNA: TGTGCCAGCAGCCGGACTAGCGGTAAAGAGACCCAGTACTTC
CDR3: CASSRTSGKETQYF

size: NA
J: TRBJ2-3
V: TRBV27
D: NA
DNA: TGTGCCAGCAGTTCTGCAGGGGCCGCTTCGGATACGCAGTATTTT
CDR3: CASSSAGAASDTQYF

size: NA
J: TRBJ1-5
V: TRBV5-6
D: NA
DNA: TGTGCCAGCAGCGGCAGACAGATTAGCAATCAGCCCCAGCATTTT
CDR3: CASSGRQISNQPQHF

size: NA
J: TRBJ1-2
V: TRBV9
D: NA
DNA: TGTGCCAGCAGCCCCTACCCCGAGGTCTATGGCTACACCTTC
CDR3: CASSPYPEVYGYTF

size: NA
J: TRBJ2-7
V: TRBV20-1
D: NA
DNA: TGCAGTGCTAGAGATTTCGGGACCTCCTACGAGCAGTACTTC
CDR3: CSARDFGTSYEQYF

size: NA
J: TRBJ2-7
V: TRBV27
D: NA
DNA: TGTGCCAGCAGTTTTACAGGGTACAACGAGCAGTACTTC
CDR3: CASSFTGYNEQYF